This section outlines one TCR beta chain sequence together with its context. There are a few counts of this clonotype. The specificity of this receptor is unknown. Base qualities were left out, and no much larger clone turns up one base away. Sample treatment or condition, as interpreted from the label and publication: in vitro stimulation with specific CMV peptide epitopes to enrich CMV-specific T cells. The sequencing machine was an Illumina HiSeq 1500. TCRdb reworked the public reads: Q25 trimming with fastp, MiXCR clone assembly, productive beta chains retained. Rows with a matching CDR3 protein are joined into one entry that keeps the most common DNA and genes. The sample table contains 90,000 to 120,000 distinct CDR3 sequences; only one count was recorded for roughly 40% of them. The top ten clones comprise roughly 70% of the sample. The data originate from a study of T cell repertoires in cytomegalovirus infection (dated by TCRdb to about 2019). Regarding the research as a whole: Alongside well-studied HLA-B-restricted epitopes, the peptide stimulations were aimed at recently identified HLA-C-restricted CMV epitopes, whose presentation resists viral immunomodulation. The HLA type of each donor mattered for the analysis, because public TCR beta signatures pointed to carriage of CMV infection along with the matching HLA type.

The paper's findings and limits, for the study overall: In both this cohort and an independent roughly 330-donor cohort, the cumulative frequency of public TCR beta family members distinguished carriers of CMV infection plus the relevant HLA type. The ex vivo response was dominated by HLA-C-restricted CMV-specific TCR beta clonotypes, which also provided the single most frequent clonotype in two of eight donors.

Sequenced material: CD8+ T cells from cultured PBMCs, taken from culture after CMV antigen stimulation. The source is a human donor in good health (CMV status not recorded). Some clones in this sample may be carry-over from other donors' samples.

The bases read TGTGCCAGCAGTTACGGCGTTTCCTACGAGCAGTACTTC. This codes for CASSYGVSYEQYF. The V and J segments used are TRBV6-2 or TRBV6-3 and TRBJ2-7; no D gene call is confident. There are 13 amino acids in the CDR3, from cysteine to phenylalanine inclusive. Only CDR3 DNA remains: 39 bases, in frame from the first base. The V end loses 2 bases and the J end loses 1 base, and a stretch of 6 bases separates them. Looking up the germline V gene yields CDR1 MNHEY and CDR2 SVGEGT.